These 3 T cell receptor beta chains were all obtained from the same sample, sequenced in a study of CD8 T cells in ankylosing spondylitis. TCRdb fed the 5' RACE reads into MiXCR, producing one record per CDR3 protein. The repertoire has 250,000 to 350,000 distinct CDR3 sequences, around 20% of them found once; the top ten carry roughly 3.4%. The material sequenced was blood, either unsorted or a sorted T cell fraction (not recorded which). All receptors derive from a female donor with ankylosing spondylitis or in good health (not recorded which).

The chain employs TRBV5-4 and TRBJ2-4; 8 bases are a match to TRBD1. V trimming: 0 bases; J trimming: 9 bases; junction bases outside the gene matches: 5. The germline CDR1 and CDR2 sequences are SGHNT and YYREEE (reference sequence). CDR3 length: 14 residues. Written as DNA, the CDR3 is TGTGCCAGCAGCTTGGCGGGGACAGGAGGCATTCAGTACTTC. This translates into CASSLAGTGGIQYF.

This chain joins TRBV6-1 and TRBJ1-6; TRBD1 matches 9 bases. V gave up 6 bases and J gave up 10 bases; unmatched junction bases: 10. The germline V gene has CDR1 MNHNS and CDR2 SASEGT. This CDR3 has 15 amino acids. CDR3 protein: CASSPPDRGESPLHF. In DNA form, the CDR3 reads TGTGCCAGCAGCCCACCCGACAGGGGGGAATCACCCCTCCACTTT.

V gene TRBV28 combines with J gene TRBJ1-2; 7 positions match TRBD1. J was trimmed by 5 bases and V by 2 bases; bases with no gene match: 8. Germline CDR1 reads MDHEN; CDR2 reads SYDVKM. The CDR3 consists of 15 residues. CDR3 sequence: CASSLGGQIEYGYTF. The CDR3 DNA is TGTGCCAGCAGTTTAGGGGGACAGATAGAGTATGGCTACACCTTC.